Listed here are 27 T cell receptor beta chains from one sample, sequenced in a study of T cells in Graves' hyperthyroidism and ophthalmopathy. Amplified regions were TCR beta CDR3 sequences from RNA transcripts. Initially, a first-round RT-PCR of the TCR CDR3 employed the HTBI primer set. TCRdb re-analysed the multiplex PCR reads in MiXCR, keeping a single row per CDR3 protein. This repertoire shows approximately 510,000 distinct CDR3 sequences, 40% to 50% found once; its top ten account for around 44%. The sample taken for sequencing was peripheral blood or thyroid tissue (not recorded which). These receptors all come from an adult woman with Graves' disease, either hyperthyroidism or ophthalmopathy (not recorded which).

A few counts support this clonotype. One end of the junction is discordant with germline, which a read error may explain. CDR3 amino acids: CASSPSFSTSSYEQYF. The CDR3 DNA reads TGTGCCAGCAGTCCCTCTTTCTCCACGAGCTCCTACGAGCAGTACTTC. The rearrangement joins TRBV10-3 to TRBJ2-7, with D unclear. The CDR3 extends over 16 amino acids. From germline, CDR1 is ENHRY and CDR2 SYGVKD.

The chain recombines TRBV29-1 with TRBJ2-5; 10 nucleotides agree with TRBD1. The germline V gene encodes CDR1 SQVTM and CDR2 ANQGSEA. This CDR3 spans 15 amino acids. V dropped 3 bases and J dropped 5; count of bases not matched to a gene: 9. The CDR3 is CSVERTGGHGETQYF. The CDR3, as DNA: TGCAGCGTTGAGAGGACAGGGGGACATGGGGAGACCCAGTACTTC.

This clonotype has only a few counts. V is TRBV7-2 and J is TRBJ2-7; D remains ambiguous. CDR1 and CDR2 (germline): SGHTA, FQGNSA. V gave up 0 bases and J gave up 4 bases, with 7 bases separating them. This CDR3 has 13 amino acids. The CDR3 nucleotides are TGTGCCAGCAGCTTAGCGGCCGGGTACGAGCAGTACTTC. Amino acid sequence: CASSLAAGYEQYF.

The chain links TRBV7-2 to TRBJ2-5; perhaps TRBD1 as D (5 bases). V lost 5 bases, J lost 1 base, and 17 bases lay in between. CDR1 is SGHTA and CDR2 is FQGNSA in the germline V gene. CDR3 length equals 16 residues. CDR3 in DNA: TGTGCCAGCAGCCCGACAAACCGACAGTCCCAAGAGACCCAGTACTTC. It is translated as CASSPTNRQSQETQYF.

This rearrangement joins TRBV12-3 or TRBV12-4 to TRBJ1-1; 10 bases align to TRBD1. V was pared by 7 bases and J by 11 bases, with 25 bases of the junction left unmatched. The CDR3 contains 18 residues. The CDR3 DNA sequence: TGTGCCAGCATCGCCCTGGCTGGAAGGGACAGGGGAAGTTATGGGGCTTTCTTT. Its protein is CASIALAGRDRGSYGAFF.

In its sample, this clonotype was seen many times. The chain recombines TRBV18 with TRBJ1-2; unclear D gene. The CDR3 consists of 15 residues. Germline loops: CDR1 KGHSH, CDR2 LQKENI. Trimming stripped 0 bases from V and 3 bases from J, with 11 bases between. The chain's CDR3 is CASSPPGWLDYGYTF. The DNA of the CDR3 is TGTGCCAGCTCACCACCGGGGTGGCTTGACTATGGCTACACCTTC.

The gene calls are TRBV29-1 and TRBJ2-7; 8 positions match TRBD1. The CDR3 runs 11 residues. V lost 7 bases and J lost 5; bases outside the gene matches: 4. The germline gives CDR1 SQVTM, CDR2 ANQGSEA. This chain's CDR3 is CSADRGHEQYF. The DNA for the CDR3 is TGCAGCGCTGACAGGGGACACGAGCAGTACTTC.

This clonotype was picked up a small number of times. This chain connects TRBV7-9 to TRBJ1-2; no reliable D call. The V gene's germline CDR1 is SEHNR and CDR2 FQNEAQ (reference sequence). With 6 bases removed from V and 4 bases from J, the gap between germline ends came to 15 bases. The CDR3 is 14 amino acids. CDR3 sequence (DNA): TGTGCCAGCAGTTCGGGTCGGGGTGGCTATGGCTACACCTTC. This translates into CASSSGRGGYGYTF.

The V call is TRBV7-3, the J call TRBJ2-1; D remains ambiguous. Trimming removed 4 bases from V and 6 bases from J, with 7 bases in between. This CDR3 comprises 12 residues. Germline assignment: CDR1 SGHTA and CDR2 FQGTGA. The CDR3 region is CASSSVSNEQFF. As DNA, the CDR3 is TGTGCCAGCAGCTCAGTCAGCAATGAGCAGTTCTTC.

The V gene is TRBV7-9, the J gene TRBJ2-7; TRBD1 aligns across 9 bases. The V and J ends lost 5 bases and 5 bases, in that order; junction bases with no gene match: 7. Looked up from germline, CDR1 is SEHNR and CDR2 is FQNEAQ (reference sequence). The CDR3 runs to 14 residues. The CDR3 nucleotides read TGTGCCAGCAGCACCGGACAGGGGACCCACGAGCAGTACTTC. It codes for CASSTGQGTHEQYF.

This clonotype was recorded a few times. A much bigger clone sits one base away, suggesting this may be a read error. The conserved final phenylalanine or tryptophan is absent from the CDR3, which likely points to a read error. The V and J genes are TRBV7-9 and TRBJ2-7; 7 bases agree with TRBD1. Germline values: CDR1 SEHNR, CDR2 FQNEAQ (reference sequence). The CDR3 is 14 amino acids. The V and J ends lost 5 bases and 6 bases, in that order; junction bases with no gene match: 10. The CDR3 loop reads CASSIQGEGTEQYL. The DNA of the CDR3 is TGTGCCAGCAGCATCCAGGGGGAAGGGACCGAGCAGTACCTC.

The chain is built from TRBV29-1 and TRBJ2-5; D may be TRBD2 (5 bases). CDR1 and CDR2 from the germline V gene are SQVTM and ANQGSEA. The CDR3 consists of 13 residues. V was pared by 8 bases and J by 2 bases, with 15 bases between. CDR3 sequence: CSSEDALQETQYF. As DNA, the CDR3 is TGCAGCTCGGAGGACGCCCTTCAAGAGACCCAGTACTTC.

This clonotype has a single count. The chain is built from TRBV7-9 and TRBJ2-7; possibly TRBD2 for D (5 bases). Deletions cut 5 bases from V and 2 bases from J, with 13 bases between. The CDR3 loop spans 14 amino acids. In germline, CDR1 is SEHNR, CDR2 FQNEAQ (reference sequence). The CDR3 bases are TGTGCCAGCAGCCACCGGGAAAATACCTACGAGCAGTACTTC. This gives the protein CASSHRENTYEQYF.

The CDR3 spells CASSLSPRNQPQHF. The CDR3 DNA sequence: TGTGCCAGCAGCTTAAGTCCGCGCAATCAGCCCCAGCATTTT. The chain combines TRBV13 with TRBJ1-5; D ambiguous. This CDR3 comprises 14 residues. The V gene lost 2 bases and the J gene lost 2 bases, with 7 bases spanning the gap. CDR1 is PRHDT, CDR2 FYEKMQ, per germline (reference sequence).

CDR3 bases: TGTGCCAGCAGCCGCGAATTCTCTGGAAACACCATATATTTT. It codes for CASSREFSGNTIYF. The rearrangement links TRBV6-5 to TRBJ1-3; D unresolved. Trimming left V 6 bases short and J 0 bases short, with 9 bases between. Germline assignment: CDR1 MNHEY and CDR2 SVGAGI. CDR3 length: 14 amino acids.

This clonotype was seen repeatedly, ten times or more. This chain connects TRBV25-1 to TRBJ2-2; 9 bases map to TRBD2. The ends lost 5 bases at V and 3 bases at J; junction bases unmatched: 4. The CDR3 is 15 amino acids. CDR1 and CDR2 (germline): MGHDK, SYGVNS. The CDR3 loop reads CASSLAGAYTGELFF. DNA for the CDR3: TGTGCCAGCAGTTTAGCGGGAGCCTACACCGGGGAGCTGTTTTTT.

The J gene is TRBJ1-2, the V gene TRBV25-1; 7 positions match TRBD1. Germline CDR1 and CDR2: MGHDK and SYGVNS. The junction had 6 bases not matched to a gene; V was cut back by 4 bases and J by 1 base. This CDR3 is built from 15 residues. CDR3 amino acids: CASSVGQNYNYGYTF. CDR3 sequence (DNA): TGTGCCAGCAGTGTGGGACAGAACTATAACTATGGCTACACCTTC.

This clonotype was recorded many times. The chain employs TRBV19 and TRBJ1-1; no definite D call. The CDR3 sequence is 12 residues long. In germline, CDR1 is LNHDA, CDR2 SQIVND (reference sequence). Trimming left V 2 bases short and J 11 bases short, with 12 bases between. CDR3 nucleotides: TGTGCCAGTAGTATACAATGGGGAGAGGCTTTCTTT. It codes for CASSIQWGEAFF.

This clonotype came up many times. The gene calls are TRBV6-6 and TRBJ1-6; 8 bases match TRBD1. The length of the CDR3 is 18 residues. V dropped 6 bases and J dropped 0; count of bases not matched to a gene: 10. Germline-derived CDR1 and CDR2 are MNHNY and SVGAGI (reference sequence). This chain's CDR3 is CASSTDRGFSSYNSPLHF. The CDR3 DNA follows: TGTGCCAGCAGCACCGACAGGGGCTTTAGCTCCTATAATTCACCCCTCCACTTT.

This clonotype has a count of ten or more. J is TRBJ1-5 and V is TRBV2, with D tentatively TRBD1 (5 bases). Germline-derived CDR1 and CDR2 are SNHLY and FYNNEI. This CDR3 contains 13 residues. Trimming cost V 5 bases and J 2 bases, with 7 bases left between them. The CDR3 coding sequence is TGTGCCAGCAGTTGGGGGGGCAATCAGCCCCAGCATTTT. Its protein is CASSWGGNQPQHF.

At least ten counts were recorded for this clonotype. The rearrangement links TRBV7-2 to TRBJ1-1; D is perhaps TRBD1 (5 bases). CDR1 is SGHTA, CDR2 FQGNSA, per germline. V dropped 6 bases and J dropped 8 bases, with 19 bases sitting between them. The CDR3 spans 14 residues. Written as DNA, the CDR3 is TGTGCCAGCAGTCCCCGGCGGGAGGGGCTGGAAGCTTTCTTT. Protein sequence: CASSPRREGLEAFF.

This clonotype has at least ten counts. The chain is built from TRBV29-1 and TRBJ2-6, with 12 bases identical to TRBD1. Germline-derived CDR1 and CDR2 are SQVTM and ANQGSEA. This CDR3 has 16 amino acids. V shed 3 bases, J shed 3 bases, and the junction held 3 bases outside the gene matches. CDR3: CSVEGQGAHGANVLTF. The CDR3 nucleotides read TGCAGCGTTGAGGGACAGGGGGCGCATGGGGCCAACGTCCTGACTTTC.

About this clonotype: The junction differs from germline at one of its ends, possibly a read error. The rearrangement uses TRBV10-2 and TRBJ2-7; 7 nucleotides agree with TRBD1. This CDR3 comprises 14 residues. Germline lookup yields CDR1 WSHSY and CDR2 SAAADI. The CDR3 protein is CASSLTRDSNEQYF. The CDR3 DNA is TGCGCCAGCAGCCTCACCCGGGACAGCAACGAGCAGTATTTC.

The chain is built from TRBV5-1 and TRBJ2-5, with 9 bases identical to TRBD1. Unmatched junction bases numbered 5, after V lost 2 bases and J lost 6 bases. The germline V gene has CDR1 SGHRS and CDR2 YFSETQ. The CDR3 covers 14 residues. The DNA for the CDR3 is TGCGCCAGCAGCTTATGGACAGGGGAAAAGACCCAGTACTTC. This sequence encodes CASSLWTGEKTQYF.

This chain uses TRBV7-2 with TRBJ2-5; 13 nucleotides line up with TRBD2. From germline, CDR1 is SGHTA and CDR2 FQGNSA. J lost 5 bases, V lost 5 bases, and 14 bases had no gene match. The CDR3 extends over 18 amino acids. CDR3: CASSRGLAGSQVGETQYF. In DNA form, the CDR3 reads TGTGCCAGCAGCAGGGGACTAGCGGGATCCCAGGTTGGCGAGACCCAGTACTTC.

This clonotype has a handful of counts. The junction and the germline gene differ at one end; a read error may be behind it. The rearrangement links TRBV7-7 to TRBJ1-6, with D unclear. The CDR3 length is 16 residues. CDR1 is SSHAT, CDR2 FNYEAQ, per germline (reference sequence). The CDR3 protein is CASSFRWETYNSPLHF. CDR3 coding DNA: TGTGCTAGCAGCTTTCGCTGGGAGACCTATAATTCACCCCTCCACTTT.

This rearrangement joins TRBV29-1 to TRBJ1-1; TRBD1 is a possible D gene (5 bases). Germline V CDR1 and CDR2: SQVTM, ANQGSEA. The CDR3 runs to 10 residues. Trimming stripped 7 bases from V and 11 bases from J, with 14 bases between. The CDR3 nucleotides read TGCAGCGCCCAATGGGGGGAGGCTTTCTTT. Translation gives CSAQWGEAFF.